Sequencing of this T cell receptor (beta chain) was carried out in a study of T cell responses to AZD1222 COVID-19 vaccine listed by TCRdb under 2021. About the investigation overall: TCR sequencing covered approximately 230 trial participants: about 210 given two doses of AZD1222 and 26 given two doses of MenACWY control vaccine. Trial participants were enrolled by age into 18-55, 56-69 and 70-plus year subgroups, with roughly 160, 29 and 62 TCR-sequenced participants respectively. The investigation overall reported the following: Only a handful of AZD1222 recipients were SARS-CoV-2 seropositive at baseline, limiting conclusions about previously exposed vaccinees. The vaccine-associated CD4 TCRs covered the entire spike protein, and the dominant responses fell in regions 160-218 and 743-854. Reportedly, almost half of the unique spike-specific TCRs recognized epitopes lying outside the regions that are mutated in the B.1.351 and B.1.1.7 variants. Spike-specific TCR breadth and depth rose significantly after two AZD1222 doses compared with day 0 and with MenACWY recipients. Because no day 14 peak-response samples were available, the repertoires could be characterized only after the peak T cell response. The 56-69-year group was small, and its depth increase did not reach significance, likely because of low power. Most participants were white British and females outnumbered males, and the authors suggested that clonal diversity may have been underestimated.

A remark on this clone: The target of this receptor is not known. No per-base quality is available; no much larger clone lies one base away.

The time point tag for this specimen amounts to: about 28 days (+/-7) after the second vaccine dose. AZD1222 recipients given second doses at about 4 weeks or at about 12 weeks were pooled, since spike-specific TCR depth and breadth were not found to differ between the two schedules. Vaccinee samples came from UK trials COV001 and COV002, including a single-blind randomized controlled phase 2/3 trial of AZD1222 (ChAdOx1 nCoV-19) in healthy adults. For TCRbeta chain sequencing, PBMC samples were collected from trial participants at day 0 and at day 28 after the second dose. V loses 6 bases, J loses 3 bases, and the germline ends lie 23 bases apart. From its cysteine to its phenylalanine, the CDR3 spans 18 amino acids. CDR3 DNA only is kept here, 54 bases in frame from base 1. CDR1 SGHAT and CDR2 FQNNGV are derived from the germline V gene. The CDR3 regions of human TCRbeta chains were subjected to immunosequencing. The source study handled its data this way. Repertoire TCRs were matched against a reference library of SARS-CoV-2-specific TCRs generated with the MIRA antigen-specificity platform. Breadth was defined as the fraction of unique TCRs that were SARS-CoV-2-associated. Depth was defined as the fraction of total T cells that were SARS-CoV-2-associated. Each spike-specific TCR was assigned to its reactive spike region and to a CD4 or CD8 class using the MIRA data. Log10-transformed breadth and depth values were compared by one-way ANOVA with Sidak's multiple comparisons tests. The table comes from immuneACCESS by way of TCRdb, which keeps in-frame sequences with V and J called. Part of the clones is missing from these tables; in studies checked, under half for an unresolved V gene and the rest for unknown reasons. That table is the source of V, J and clone size, and D and trimming were worked out from the DNA. The sample table shows under 150,000 clones, and about 88% are seen once. Approximately 9.4% of the sample is held by the ten biggest clonotypes.

The receptor was derived from an adult who received the AZD1222 COVID-19 vaccine. Material: peripheral blood, obtained 28 days after the second AZD1222 dose. The chain joins TRBV11-2 to TRBJ2-2, with TRBD2 as a weak D call on 6 bases. The CDR3 sequence is CASSTWGEVATYTGELFF. The nucleotide sequence is TGTGCCAGCAGTACCTGGGGGGAAGTGGCTACTTACACCGGGGAGCTGTTTTTT.